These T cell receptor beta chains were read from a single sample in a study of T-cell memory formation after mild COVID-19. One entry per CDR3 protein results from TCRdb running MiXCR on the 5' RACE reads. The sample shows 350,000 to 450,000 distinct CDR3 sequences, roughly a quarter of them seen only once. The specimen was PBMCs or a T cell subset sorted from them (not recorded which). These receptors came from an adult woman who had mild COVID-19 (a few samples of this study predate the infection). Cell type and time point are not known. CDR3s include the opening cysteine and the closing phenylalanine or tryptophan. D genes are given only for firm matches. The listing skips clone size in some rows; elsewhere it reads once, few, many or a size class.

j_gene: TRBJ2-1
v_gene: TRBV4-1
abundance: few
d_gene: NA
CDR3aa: CASSQGLGERYNEQFF
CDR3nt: TGCGCCAGCAGCCAAGGGTTGGGGGAGCGATACAATGAGCAGTTCTTC

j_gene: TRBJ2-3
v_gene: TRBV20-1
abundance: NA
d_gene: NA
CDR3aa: CSARDHRLTDTQYF
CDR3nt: TGCAGTGCTAGAGATCATAGACTCACAGATACGCAGTATTTT

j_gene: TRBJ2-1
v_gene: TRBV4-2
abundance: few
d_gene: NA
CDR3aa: CASSQVPGEAYNEQFF
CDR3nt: TGTGCCAGCAGCCAAGTTCCGGGGGAGGCTTACAATGAGCAGTTCTTC

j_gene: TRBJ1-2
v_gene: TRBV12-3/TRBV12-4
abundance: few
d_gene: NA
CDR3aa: CASSSHMYGYTF
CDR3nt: TGTGCCAGCAGTTCACACATGTATGGCTACACCTTC

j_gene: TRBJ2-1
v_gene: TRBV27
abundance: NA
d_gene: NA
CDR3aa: CASSTSRRRGRKDEQFF
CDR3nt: TGTGCCAGCAGTACCTCCCGGCGCAGGGGGAGGAAGGATGAGCAGTTCTTC

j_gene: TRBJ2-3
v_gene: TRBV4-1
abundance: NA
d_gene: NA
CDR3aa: CASSQEKASGDTQYF
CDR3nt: TGCGCCAGCAGCCAAGAAAAGGCCTCAGGCGATACGCAGTATTTT

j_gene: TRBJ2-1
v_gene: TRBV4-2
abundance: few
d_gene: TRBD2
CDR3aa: CASSQENRLAGDFF
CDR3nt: TGTGCCAGCAGCCAAGAGAACAGACTAGCGGGAGATTTCTTC

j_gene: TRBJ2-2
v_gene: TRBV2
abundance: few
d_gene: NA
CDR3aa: CASSVQATNTGELFF
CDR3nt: TGTGCCAGCAGCGTTCAGGCGACGAACACCGGGGAGCTGTTTTTT

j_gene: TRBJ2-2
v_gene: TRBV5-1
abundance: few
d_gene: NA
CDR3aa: CASSLGGDNTGELFF
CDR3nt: TGCGCCAGCAGCTTGGGCGGAGATAACACCGGGGAGCTGTTTTTT

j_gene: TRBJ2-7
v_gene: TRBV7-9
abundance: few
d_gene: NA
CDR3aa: CASSFRQDYEQYF
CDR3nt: TGTGCCAGCAGCTTTCGACAGGACTACGAGCAGTACTTC

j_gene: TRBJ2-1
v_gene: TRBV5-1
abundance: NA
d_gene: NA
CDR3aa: CASSLLEKGVWGEQFF
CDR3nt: TGCGCCAGCAGCTTGTTAGAGAAGGGCGTGTGGGGTGAGCAGTTCTTC

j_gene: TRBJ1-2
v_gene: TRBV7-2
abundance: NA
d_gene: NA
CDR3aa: CASSQRAPFYGYTF
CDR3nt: TGTGCCAGCAGCCAAAGAGCCCCTTTCTATGGCTACACCTTC